These 26 T cell receptor beta chains came from one sample sequenced in a study of Tregs in tolerant kidney transplant recipients. TCRdb keeps only in-frame clones here, not all; method: immunoSEQ multiplex PCR. Of about 110,000 clones in the sample, 90% were seen once. The sample here was CD4+ T cells from blood, taken before the transplant. Receptors were obtained from a human donor who received a combined kidney and bone marrow transplant.

The chain links TRBV5-4 to TRBJ2-4, with 11 bases matching TRBD1. Germline CDR1 and CDR2: SGHNT and YYREEE (reference sequence). This CDR3 is 14 amino acids long. Unmatched junction bases numbered 4, after V lost 4 bases and J lost 7 bases. The CDR3 here is CASSARDRGNIQYF. For the CDR3, the DNA is TGTGCCAGCAGCGCCCGGGACAGGGGGAACATTCAGTACTTC.

This clone has a single count. The rearrangement uses TRBV7-2 and TRBJ1-2, with a weak D call TRBD1 (5 bases). This CDR3 contains 16 residues. Trimming stripped 1 base from V and 5 bases from J, with 17 bases between. Germline CDR1 is SGHTA and CDR2 is FQGNSA. In nucleotides, the CDR3 is TGTGCCAGCAGCTTAGTGCCCTGGGTCAGGGAATATGGCTACACCTTC. Translation gives CASSLVPWVREYGYTF.

This chain joins TRBV9 and TRBJ2-5; D unclear. The germline V and J ends were trimmed by 4 bases and 5 bases, with 15 bases remaining between them. Germline-derived CDR1 and CDR2 are SGDLS and YYNGEE. The CDR3 length is 14 residues. The CDR3 DNA reads as TGTGCCAGCAGCTCCCCGGGTACTGGGGAGACCCAGTACTTC. Its translation is CASSSPGTGETQYF. Full variable domain (rest looked up from reference TRBV9 and TRBJ2-5): DSGVTQTPKHLITATGQRVTLRCSPRSGDLSVYWYQQSLDQGLQFLIQYYNGEERAKGNILERFSAQQFPDLHSELNLSSLELGDSALYFCASSSPGTGETQYFGPGTRLLVL.

J is TRBJ2-2 and V is TRBV5-4; 8 nucleotides agree with TRBD1. The V gene end was trimmed by 4 bases and the J gene end by 6 bases; junction bases not matched to a gene: 14. CDR3 length equals 17 residues. CDR1 SGHNT and CDR2 YYREEE come from the germline V gene (reference sequence). The CDR3 DNA reads TGTGCCAGCAGCCCAGGGGTAGGCAGGGGGCGGTCCGGGGAGCTGTTTTTT. It specifies CASSPGVGRGRSGELFF. Full variable domain (remainder filled in from reference TRBV5-4 and TRBJ2-2): ETGVTQSPTHLIKTRGQQVTLRCSSQSGHNTVSWYQQALGQGPQFIFQYYREEENGRGNFPPRFSGLQFPNYSSELNVNALELDDSALYLCASSPGVGRGRSGELFFGEGSRLTVL.

The V gene is TRBV5-1, the J gene TRBJ1-1, with D maybe TRBD1 (6 bases). The CDR3 totals 14 residues. CDR1 is SGHRS and CDR2 is YFSETQ in the germline V gene. Trimming removed 4 bases at V and 8 bases at J, with 18 bases between. The CDR3 DNA sequence: TGCGCCAGCAGCCCTAGGACAGCCTCCTCAGAAGCTTTCTTT. Its protein product is CASSPRTASSEAFF.

The J gene is TRBJ2-5, the V gene TRBV11-2, with no clear D. The ends were cut back, 8 bases at V and 5 bases at J, with 12 bases in the middle. Germline-derived CDR1 and CDR2 are SGHAT and FQNNGV. The CDR3 loop spans 12 amino acids. The CDR3 spells CASGSHGETQYF. The CDR3 DNA reads TGTGCCAGCGGGTCTCACGGGGAGACCCAGTACTTC. The entire variable domain, with the rest obtained from reference TRBV11-2 and TRBJ2-5, is as follows: EAGVAQSPRYKIIEKRQSVAFWCNPISGHATLYWYQQILGQGPKLLIQFQNNGVVDDSQLPKDRFSAERLKGVDSTLKIQPAKLEDSAVYLCASGSHGETQYFGPGTRLLVL.

V usage is TRBV25-1 and J usage is TRBJ2-1, with D possibly being TRBD1 (5 bases). The V gene's germline CDR1 is MGHDK and CDR2 SYGVNS. This CDR3 has 16 amino acids. V gave up 2 bases and J gave up 5 bases, with 16 bases separating them. The CDR3 protein is CASSEIGAPDNNEQFF. The CDR3, as DNA: TGTGCCAGCAGTGAAATTGGGGCGCCAGATAACAATGAGCAGTTCTTC.

The chain combines TRBV5-8 with TRBJ1-2, with D unclear. The V end was cut by 4 bases, the J end by 5 bases, with 15 bases between. Germline CDR1 and CDR2: SGHTS and YDEGEE. The length of the CDR3 is 14 residues. In DNA, the CDR3 is TGTGCCAGCAGCCCCTTTCGGGGAGGATATGGCTACACCTTC. Translating it yields CASSPFRGGYGYTF.

The chain links TRBV5-1 to TRBJ2-1; 9 bases fit TRBD1. The CDR3 totals 19 residues. Trimming took 1 base from V and 3 from J; bases not matched to a gene: 14. Germline loops: CDR1 SGHRS, CDR2 YFSETQ. CDR3 residues: CASSLRGVGRDRVYNEQFF. The CDR3 coding sequence is TGCGCCAGCAGCTTGCGAGGCGTGGGTCGGGACAGGGTCTACAATGAGCAGTTCTTC.

J is TRBJ2-1 and V is TRBV14; the match to TRBD2 covers 11 bases. Germline CDR1 is SGHDN and CDR2 is FVKESK. The CDR3 covers 16 residues. The V and J ends lost 1 base and 4 bases, in that order; junction bases with no gene match: 3. CDR3 sequence reads: CASSQVAGGFYNEQFF. The CDR3 DNA reads TGTGCCAGCAGCCAAGTAGCGGGAGGGTTTTACAATGAGCAGTTCTTC.

The V call is TRBV9, the J call TRBJ2-1; D might be TRBD2 (5 bases). Trimming pared 0 bases from V and 7 bases from J, leaving 8 bases between. Germline-derived CDR1 and CDR2 are SGDLS and YYNGEE. The CDR3 has 13 residues. The CDR3 DNA follows: TGTGCCAGCAGCGTAGGCGGCGGGAATGAGCAGTTCTTC. It is translated as CASSVGGGNEQFF.

This chain links TRBV7-2 with TRBJ1-4; D remains unclear. Trimming took 4 bases from V and 5 from J, leaving 11 bases between them. Germline lookup yields CDR1 SGHTA and CDR2 FQGNSA. This CDR3 contains 14 residues. CDR3 coding DNA: TGTGCCAGCAGCTCGGGGAGGACCAATGAAAAACTGTTTTTT. It encodes CASSSGRTNEKLFF.

The chain uses TRBV27 and TRBJ2-7; the D gene is possibly TRBD2 (5 bases). V was pared by 3 bases and J by 3 bases, with 9 bases between. This CDR3 is built from 13 residues. Germline V gene data show CDR1 as MNHEY and CDR2 as SMNVEV (reference sequence). The CDR3 sequence: CASSFSAGYEQYF. The CDR3 DNA is TGTGCCAGCAGTTTCTCGGCGGGCTACGAGCAGTACTTC.

This chain connects TRBV7-9 to TRBJ1-1, with 7 nucleotides matching TRBD1. V was pared by 3 bases and J by 6 bases, with 7 bases of the junction left unmatched. Germline values: CDR1 SEHNR, CDR2 FQNEAQ (reference sequence). The CDR3 is 14 residues long. The CDR3 loop reads CASSLGQLSPEAFF. CDR3 nucleotide sequence: TGTGCCAGCAGCTTGGGACAGCTGAGCCCTGAAGCTTTCTTT.

The CDR3 DNA is TGTGCCAGCAGCCAGACTAGCGGGGGGACAGATACGCAGTATTTT. Its protein is CASSQTSGGTDTQYF. This sequence joins TRBV4-2 and TRBJ2-3, with 13 bases lining up with TRBD2. The germline V gene has CDR1 LGHNA and CDR2 YNFKEQ. V gave up 3 bases and J gave up 3 bases; unmatched junction bases: 0. The CDR3 extends over 15 amino acids.

The chain carries TRBV5-4 and TRBJ2-3; TRBD2 matches 10 bases. This CDR3 is 17 amino acids long. The V gene end was trimmed by 2 bases and the J gene end by 4 bases; junction bases not matched to a gene: 10. Germline CDR1 SGHNT, CDR2 YYREEE (reference sequence). CDR3 sequence reads: CASSLYLAGGAADTQYF. The CDR3 nucleotides read TGTGCCAGCAGCTTATACTTAGCGGGAGGAGCAGCAGATACGCAGTATTTT. The full variable domain, rest sourced from reference TRBV5-4 and TRBJ2-3, is ETGVTQSPTHLIKTRGQQVTLRCSSQSGHNTVSWYQQALGQGPQFIFQYYREEENGRGNFPPRFSGLQFPNYSSELNVNALELDDSALYLCASSLYLAGGAADTQYFGPGTRLTVL.

This clone was seen a single time. Other DNA variants within this sample encode the same CDR3. The chain employs TRBV30 and TRBJ2-2; 8 bases line up with TRBD2. Losses at the gene ends were 3 bases for V and 2 bases for J; bases not matched to a gene: 2. Germline V lookup: CDR1 GTSNPN, CDR2 SVGIG (reference sequence). The CDR3 contains 14 residues. CDR3 DNA: TGTGCCTGGAGACTAGCGGTTAACACCGGGGAGCTGTTTTTT. Translated: CAWRLAVNTGELFF.

This clone was counted between two and nine times. CDR3 bases: TGTGCCAGCACGGACACACGCGAGCAGTACTTC. It is translated as CASTDTREQYF. The chain has TRBV27 and TRBJ2-7; D might be TRBD1 (5 bases). The CDR3 contains 11 residues. V shed 7 bases and J shed 6 bases, with 10 bases lying between them. Germline CDR1 is MNHEY and CDR2 is SMNVEV (reference sequence).

This chain joins TRBV7-6 and TRBJ2-7, with 10 bases identical to TRBD2. The CDR3 sequence is 16 residues long. CDR1 and CDR2 (germline): SGHVS, FNYEAQ. The V segment lost 0 bases and the J segment 7 bases; nucleotides outside the gene matches: 9. As DNA, the CDR3 is TGTGCCAGCAGCTTAGCTCAAGGGGGACTAGCGAGGGAGCAGTACTTC. Encoded protein: CASSLAQGGLAREQYF.

The rearrangement links TRBV9 to TRBJ2-5, with D hard to call. The CDR3 extends over 15 amino acids. With 3 bases removed from V and 7 bases from J, the gap between germline ends came to 19 bases. Per the germline V gene, CDR1 is SGDLS and CDR2 is YYNGEE. CDR3 protein: CASSADTNFIGTQYF. The CDR3, as DNA: TGTGCCAGCAGCGCTGACACCAATTTTATCGGGACCCAGTACTTC.

The chain carries TRBV27 and TRBJ2-5; TRBD2 aligns across 10 bases. CDR3 length: 15 amino acids. J gave up 5 bases and V 4 bases, and 7 bases lay outside the gene matches. The germline V gene encodes CDR1 MNHEY and CDR2 SMNVEV (reference sequence). CDR3 region: CASSSQRGGPETQYF. The CDR3 DNA reads TGTGCCAGCAGTTCCCAGCGGGGGGGCCCGGAGACCCAGTACTTC.

The chain carries TRBV19 and TRBJ1-1; D gene unclear. From germline, CDR1 is LNHDA and CDR2 SQIVND (reference sequence). The CDR3 totals 14 residues. Trimming shortened V by 2 bases and J by 3 bases, and 10 bases separated the two germline ends. The CDR3 DNA is TGTGCCAGTAGTATACATGCAGGTTACACTGAAGCTTTCTTT. It codes for CASSIHAGYTEAFF.

V and J are TRBV5-1 and TRBJ1-1; TRBD1 might be the D (6 bases). From germline, CDR1 is SGHRS and CDR2 YFSETQ. The CDR3 runs to 12 residues. V gave up 7 bases and J gave up 6 bases, with 13 bases separating them. The CDR3 coding sequence is TGCGCCAGCCGACAGGATTCCTCTGAAGCTTTCTTT. Protein: CASRQDSSEAFF. Drawing the rest from reference TRBV5-1 and TRBJ1-1, the complete variable domain is KAGVTQTPRYLIKTRGQQVTLSCSPISGHRSVSWYQQTPGQGLQFLFEYFSETQRNKGNFPGRFSGRQFSNSRSEMNVSTLELGDSALYLCASRQDSSEAFFGQGTRLTVV.

This chain joins TRBV6-6 and TRBJ2-5, with D maybe TRBD2 (6 bases). Germline lookup yields CDR1 MNHNY and CDR2 SVGAGI (reference sequence). V lost 5 bases, J lost 1 base, and 11 bases lay in between. The length of the CDR3 is 14 residues. CDR3 residues: CASSRSGPQETQYF. The CDR3 nucleotides read TGTGCCAGCAGTCGGAGCGGGCCCCAAGAGACCCAGTACTTC.

As DNA, the CDR3 is TGTGCCAGCAGTCAGACAGATACGCAGTATTTT. This gives the protein CASSQTDTQYF. J is TRBJ2-3 and V is TRBV6-5; D gene ambiguous. CDR3 length: 11 residues. Germline CDR1 reads MNHEY; CDR2 reads SVGAGI. The V and J ends lost 5 bases and 3 bases respectively, with 3 bases between them.

This sequence joins TRBV5-8 and TRBJ2-3; 10 nucleotides line up with TRBD2. Germline V gene data show CDR1 as SGHTS and CDR2 as YDEGEE. Trimming took 2 bases from V and 2 from J; bases not matched to a gene: 14. The CDR3 has 19 residues. The DNA for the CDR3 is TGTGCCAGCAGCTTCGGTCTAGCGGGGGCCATCCTTTACACAGATACGCAGTATTTT. Its protein product is CASSFGLAGAILYTDTQYF.